One and the same sample provided the 21 T cell receptor beta chains below, sequenced in a study of identifying expanded T cells in peripheral blood. Produced via immunoSEQ multiplex PCR; TCRdb's table is partial and in-frame only. The sample lists 70,000 to 100,000 clones; more than 70% were seen once. The sequenced sample was blood. These receptors were obtained from a person aged 18 to 75 in good health.

This chain links TRBV29-1 with TRBJ2-7; 8 nucleotides agree with TRBD2. With V trimmed by 4 bases and J by 1 base, 6 bases remained unmatched. CDR3 length: 14 amino acids. Germline CDR1 reads SQVTM; CDR2 reads ANQGSEA. The CDR3 nucleotides read TGCAGCGTTGCCATAATAGCGGGGTCCTACGAGCAGTACTTC. Amino acids: CSVAIIAGSYEQYF.

The chain uses TRBV5-1 and TRBJ1-5; D call uncertain. Germline lookup yields CDR1 SGHRS and CDR2 YFSETQ. V was trimmed by 1 base and J by 6 bases, leaving 11 bases between them. The CDR3 is 14 amino acids. The CDR3 DNA follows: TGCGCCAGCAGCTTGTTCGGGGAAGGTCAGCCCCAGCATTTT. Translating gives CASSLFGEGQPQHF. The full variable domain, its missing parts supplied by reference TRBV5-1 and TRBJ1-5, is KAGVTQTPRYLIKTRGQQVTLSCSPISGHRSVSWYQQTPGQGLQFLFEYFSETQRNKGNFPGRFSGRQFSNSRSEMNVSTLELGDSALYLCASSLFGEGQPQHFGDGTRLSIL.

The CDR3 bases are TGTGCCAGCAGCGCTCCTCTTGAGGGGGCGGCTAGTGGCTACACCTTC. This gives the protein CASSAPLEGAASGYTF. The chain combines TRBV9 with TRBJ1-2; 7 bases fit TRBD1. The CDR3 runs to 16 residues. Looked up from germline, CDR1 is SGDLS and CDR2 is YYNGEE. The ends lost 3 bases at V and 7 bases at J; junction bases unmatched: 15. Full variable domain (missing parts from reference TRBV9 and TRBJ1-2): DSGVTQTPKHLITATGQRVTLRCSPRSGDLSVYWYQQSLDQGLQFLIQYYNGEERAKGNILERFSAQQFPDLHSELNLSSLELGDSALYFCASSAPLEGAASGYTFGSGTRLTVV.

J is TRBJ1-4 and V is TRBV7-9; D may be TRBD1 (6 bases). Trimming left V 4 bases short and J 6 bases short, with 12 bases between. Germline V gives CDR1 SEHNR, CDR2 FQNEAQ (reference sequence). The CDR3 has 14 residues. The CDR3 reads CASSSQGRDEKLFF. In nucleotides, the CDR3 is TGTGCCAGCAGCTCCCAGGGGCGTGATGAAAAACTGTTTTTT.

V is TRBV28 and J is TRBJ1-5; 7 bases are a match to TRBD1. With V trimmed by 3 bases and J by 7 bases, 21 bases remained unmatched. Germline V gives CDR1 MDHEN, CDR2 SYDVKM. This CDR3 region has 19 residues. The CDR3 DNA reads as TGTGCCAGCAGTTTCCCAGGGTTCCTCTCAAACTCAGGGGGGCAGCCCCAGCATTTT. Translating it yields CASSFPGFLSNSGGQPQHF.

The chain employs TRBV4-1 and TRBJ1-2, with unresolved D. Trimming took off 5 bases at V and 7 bases at J, with 8 bases between the two ends. Looked up from germline, CDR1 is MGHRA and CDR2 is YSYEKL. The CDR3 is 11 residues long. CDR3 sequence (DNA): TGCGCCAGCAGCGCGGTTGGTGGCTACACCTTC. Translation: CASSAVGGYTF.

This sequence joins TRBV18 and TRBJ2-7; 9 bases are a match to TRBD1. Germline lookup yields CDR1 KGHSH and CDR2 LQKENI. The CDR3 totals 14 residues. V lost 6 bases and J lost 6; bases outside the gene matches: 9. Here the CDR3 DNA reads TGTGCCAGCTCCCGCCAGGGACAGGGAGGCGAGCAGTACTTC. Translating gives CASSRQGQGGEQYF.

The chain has TRBV10-3 and TRBJ2-7, with a possible D match to TRBD1 (5 bases). Trimming cost V 10 bases and J 0 bases, with 7 bases left between them. The CDR3 length is 11 residues. CDR1 is ENHRY, CDR2 SYGVKD, per germline. In nucleotides, the CDR3 is TGTGCCACCAGGGTCTCCTACGAGCAGTACTTC. It translates to CATRVSYEQYF.

This clone was seen a single time. This CDR3 is CASSFHGTSETQYF. CDR3 coding DNA: TGTGCCAGCAGTTTCCACGGGACTTCAGAGACCCAGTACTTC. The chain uses TRBV27 and TRBJ2-5, with a weak D call TRBD2 (6 bases). This CDR3 region has 14 residues. Germline V gene sequence: CDR1 MNHEY, CDR2 SMNVEV (reference sequence). V shed 3 bases and J shed 4 bases, with 12 bases lying between them.

This chain links TRBV7-9 with TRBJ1-1; weak D call: TRBD1 (5 bases). From germline, CDR1 is SEHNR and CDR2 FQNEAQ (reference sequence). The V and J ends lost 5 bases and 4 bases respectively, with 11 bases between them. This CDR3 is built from 13 residues. The CDR3 nucleotides are TGTGCCAGCAGCGGGGGGTTCGGCACTGAAGCTTTCTTT. It yields the protein CASSGGFGTEAFF. Full variable domain (rest looked up from reference TRBV7-9 and TRBJ1-1): DTGVSQNPRHKITKRGQNVTFRCDPISEHNRLYWYRQTLGQGPEFLTYFQNEAQLEKSRLLSDRFSAERPKGSFSTLEIQRTEQGDSAMYLCASSGGFGTEAFFGQGTRLTVV.

The chain couples TRBV6-1 to TRBJ2-5; tentatively, D is TRBD1 (6 bases). With 0 bases removed from V and 4 bases from J, the gap between germline ends came to 12 bases. CDR1 and CDR2 from the germline V gene are MNHNS and SASEGT. The CDR3 consists of 15 residues. The chain's CDR3 is CASSEAVSRGETQYF. CDR3 in DNA: TGTGCCAGCAGTGAAGCGGTATCCAGGGGAGAGACCCAGTACTTC.

The V call is TRBV7-9, the J call TRBJ1-6; D not certain. Between the trimmed V and J ends, which lost 3 bases and 0 bases, there was a span of 18 bases. Looked up from germline, CDR1 is SEHNR and CDR2 is FQNEAQ (reference sequence). The CDR3 consists of 19 residues. The CDR3 sequence: CASSFSVGPFSSYNSPLHF. CDR3 sequence (DNA): TGTGCCAGCAGCTTCTCGGTAGGGCCGTTCAGCTCCTATAATTCACCCCTCCACTTT.

This chain connects TRBV7-9 to TRBJ1-4, with TRBD1 matching over 8 bases. The germline CDR1 and CDR2 sequences are SEHNR and FQNEAQ (reference sequence). Trimming removed 5 bases from V and 8 bases from J; junction bases left unmatched: 7. The CDR3 loop spans 14 amino acids. The CDR3 loop is CASSPGGTGEKLFF. The CDR3 nucleotides are TGTGCCAGCAGCCCAGGAGGGACAGGCGAAAAACTGTTTTTT.

This chain's CDR3 is CASSWRGSNEQFF. CDR3 DNA: TGTGCCAGCAGCTGGCGGGGCAGCAATGAGCAGTTCTTC. The chain joins TRBV7-8 to TRBJ2-1, with D perhaps TRBD2 (6 bases). This CDR3 is built from 13 residues. Per the germline V gene, CDR1 is SGHVS and CDR2 is FQNEAQ. Trimming shortened V by 4 bases and J by 6 bases, and 10 bases separated the two germline ends.

The chain combines TRBV28 with TRBJ2-7; the D is unclear. The V gene lost 7 bases and the J gene lost 2 bases, with 21 bases spanning the gap. CDR3 length: 16 amino acids. Germline V gene sequence: CDR1 MDHEN, CDR2 SYDVKM. CDR3 DNA: TGTGCCAGCACTCCCGCTTGGGATACGGGTACCTACGAGCAGTACTTC. Protein sequence: CASTPAWDTGTYEQYF.

The genes are TRBV2 and TRBJ2-1; D is uncertain. The CDR3 contains 13 residues. Germline V gene sequence: CDR1 SNHLY, CDR2 FYNNEI. Between the trimmed V and J ends, which lost 0 bases and 7 bases, there was a span of 7 bases. The CDR3 DNA reads TGTGCCAGCAGTGAAGCGCTTCCGAATGAGCAGTTCTTC. Translation gives CASSEALPNEQFF.

The chain carries TRBV2 and TRBJ2-7, with no clear D. Trimming cost V 5 bases and J 3 bases, with 8 bases left between them. Germline V gene sequence: CDR1 SNHLY, CDR2 FYNNEI. The CDR3 covers 12 residues. The CDR3 nucleotides read TGTGCCAGCAGTTGGACCGTCTACGAGCAGTACTTC. Protein: CASSWTVYEQYF. Using reference TRBV2 and TRBJ2-7 for the parts outside the CDR3, the full variable domain is EPEVTQTPSHQVTQMGQEVILRCVPISNHLYFYWYRQILGQKVEFLVSFYNNEISEKSEIFDDQFSVERPDGSNFTLKIRSTKLEDSAMYFCASSWTVYEQYFGPGTRLTVT.

The genes are TRBV11-2 and TRBJ2-5, with 8 nucleotides matching TRBD1. V lost 3 bases, J lost 2 bases, and 14 bases stayed unmatched. CDR3 size: 18 residues. CDR1 SGHAT and CDR2 FQNNGV come from the germline V gene. CDR3 nucleotides: TGTGCCAGCAGCTTTACGTCCACCGGGACAGGTGCACAAGAGACCCAGTACTTC. Its translation: CASSFTSTGTGAQETQYF.

Comments on this clone: The sample contains more than one DNA sequence encoding this CDR3. The V gene is TRBV19, the J gene TRBJ2-7; 10 positions agree with TRBD1. CDR1 is LNHDA, CDR2 SQIVND, per germline (reference sequence). V lost 4 bases, J lost 3 bases, and 3 bases stayed unmatched. CDR3 length: 14 amino acids. The CDR3 region is CASSTGTGDYEQYF. CDR3 in DNA: TGTGCCAGTAGTACCGGGACAGGGGACTACGAGCAGTACTTC.

V and J are TRBV5-1 and TRBJ1-4, with D possibly matching TRBD1 (6 bases). Germline assignment: CDR1 SGHRS and CDR2 YFSETQ. Between the trimmed V and J ends, which lost 0 bases and 11 bases, there was a span of 17 bases. This CDR3 has 15 residues. Written as DNA, the CDR3 is TGCGCCAGCAGCTTGGCCTGGCAGGGGCGGGGGAAACTGTTTTTT. Translated: CASSLAWQGRGKLFF.

This clone occurred once. The chain joins TRBV7-9 to TRBJ2-5; 8 bases line up with TRBD1. Germline lookup yields CDR1 SEHNR and CDR2 FQNEAQ (reference sequence). CDR3 length: 13 residues. V lost 3 bases, J lost 4 bases, and 1 base stayed unmatched. For the CDR3, the DNA is TGTGCCAGCAGCTTGACAGGGGTAGAGACCCAGTACTTC. Protein sequence: CASSLTGVETQYF.